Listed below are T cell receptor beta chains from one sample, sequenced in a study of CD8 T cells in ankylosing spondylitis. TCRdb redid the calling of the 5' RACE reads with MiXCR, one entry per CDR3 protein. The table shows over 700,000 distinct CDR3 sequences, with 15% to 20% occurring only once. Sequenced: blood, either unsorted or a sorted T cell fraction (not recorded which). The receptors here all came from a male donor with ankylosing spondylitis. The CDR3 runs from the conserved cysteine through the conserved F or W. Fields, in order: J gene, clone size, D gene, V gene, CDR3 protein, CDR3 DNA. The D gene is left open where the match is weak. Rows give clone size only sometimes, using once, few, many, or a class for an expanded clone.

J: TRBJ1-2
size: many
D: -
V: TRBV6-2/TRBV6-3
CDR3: CASSPDNYGYTF
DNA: TGTGCCAGCAGTCCGGATAATTATGGCTACACCTTC

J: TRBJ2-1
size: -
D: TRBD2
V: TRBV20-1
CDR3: CSVKAWRGGSYNEQFF
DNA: TGCAGTGTTAAGGCCTGGCGGGGGGGCTCCTACAATGAGCAGTTCTTC

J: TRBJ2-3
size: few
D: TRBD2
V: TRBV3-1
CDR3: CASSQDGGGAVLDTQYF
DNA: TGTGCCAGCAGCCAAGATGGCGGGGGGGCCGTTTTGGATACGCAGTATTTT

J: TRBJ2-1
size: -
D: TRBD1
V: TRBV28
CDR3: CASRERQGARRQFF
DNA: TGTGCCAGCAGGGAACGACAGGGGGCCCGGCGGCAGTTCTTC

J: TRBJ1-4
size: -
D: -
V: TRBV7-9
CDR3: CASSVVSTNEKLFF
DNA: TGTGCCAGCAGTGTAGTGTCAACTAATGAAAAACTGTTTTTT

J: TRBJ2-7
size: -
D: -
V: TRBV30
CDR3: CAWRHPGSEQYF
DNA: TGTGCCTGGAGGCATCCTGGCAGCGAGCAGTACTTC

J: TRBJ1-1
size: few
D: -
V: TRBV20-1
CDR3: CSASPVEGTEAFF
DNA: TGCAGTGCTTCCCCGGTGGAGGGCACTGAAGCTTTCTTT

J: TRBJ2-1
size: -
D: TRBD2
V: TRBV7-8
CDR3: CASSPLVPGGTYNEQFF
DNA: TGTGCCAGCAGCCCGCTGGTTCCGGGAGGGACCTACAATGAGCAGTTCTTC

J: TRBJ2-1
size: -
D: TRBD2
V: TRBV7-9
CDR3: CASSARLAGVVVQFF
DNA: TGTGCCAGCAGCGCCCGACTAGCGGGAGTGGTAGTGCAGTTCTTC

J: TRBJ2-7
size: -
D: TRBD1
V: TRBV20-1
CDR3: CSARDRQGALEQYF
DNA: TGCAGTGCTAGAGATCGACAGGGGGCGCTCGAGCAGTACTTC

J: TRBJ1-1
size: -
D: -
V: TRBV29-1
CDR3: CSVVGGQNTEAFF
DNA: TGCAGCGTTGTTGGGGGACAGAACACTGAAGCTTTCTTT

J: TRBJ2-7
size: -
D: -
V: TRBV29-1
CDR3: CSVEGDSESYEQYF
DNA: TGCAGCGTTGAAGGAGATTCCGAATCCTACGAGCAGTACTTC

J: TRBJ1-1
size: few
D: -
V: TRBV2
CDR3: CASSYEDSSEAFF
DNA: TGTGCCAGCAGCTATGAGGACAGCTCTGAAGCTTTCTTT

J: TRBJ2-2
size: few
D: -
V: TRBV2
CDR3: CASKKDTGELFF
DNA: TGTGCCAGCAAGAAAGACACCGGGGAGCTGTTTTTT

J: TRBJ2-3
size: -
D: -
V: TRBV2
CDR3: CASSESTQIGTQYF
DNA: TGTGCCAGCAGTGAATCGACTCAAATAGGGACGCAGTATTTT

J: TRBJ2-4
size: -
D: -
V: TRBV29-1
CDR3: CSVGSALAKNIQYF
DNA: TGCAGCGTGGGATCCGCGTTAGCCAAAAACATTCAGTACTTC

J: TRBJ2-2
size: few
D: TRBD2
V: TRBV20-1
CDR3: CSAPGAASGTGELFF
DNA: TGCAGTGCACCGGGGGCGGCTAGCGGGACCGGGGAGCTGTTTTTT

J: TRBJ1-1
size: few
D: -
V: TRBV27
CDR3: CASGSELMGTEAFF
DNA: TGTGCCTCCGGATCCGAATTAATGGGCACTGAAGCTTTCTTT

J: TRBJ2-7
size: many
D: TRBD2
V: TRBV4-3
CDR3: CASSQGASGPYEQYF
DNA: TGCGCCAGCAGCCAAGGGGCTAGCGGGCCCTACGAGCAGTACTTC

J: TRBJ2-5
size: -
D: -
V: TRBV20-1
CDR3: CSAITQGKGETQYF
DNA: TGCAGTGCTATAACGCAGGGGAAGGGAGAGACCCAGTACTTC

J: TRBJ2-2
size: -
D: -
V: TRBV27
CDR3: CASSLQGVKTGELFF
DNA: TGTGCCAGCAGTTTACAGGGAGTCAAAACCGGGGAGCTGTTTTTT

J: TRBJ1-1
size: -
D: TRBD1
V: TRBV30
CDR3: CAWSVQGDIKSEAFF
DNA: TGTGCCTGGAGTGTACAGGGGGATATCAAATCTGAAGCTTTCTTT

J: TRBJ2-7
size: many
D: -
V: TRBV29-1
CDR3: CSVARGNREQYF
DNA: TGCAGCGTTGCTCGGGGGAATCGCGAGCAGTACTTC